Following are 8 T cell receptor beta chains from one sample sequenced in a study of T cell responses to AZD1222 COVID-19 vaccine. Clones were read by immunoSEQ multiplex PCR, and TCRdb kept only the in-frame ones, dropping some. The sample yields around 160,000 clones, 92% seen once. This specimen consisted of peripheral blood, obtained 28 days after the second AZD1222 dose. These receptors were obtained from an adult who received the AZD1222 COVID-19 vaccine.

V gene TRBV7-2 combines with J gene TRBJ1-2; possibly TRBD1 for D (6 bases). This CDR3 has 13 residues. In germline, CDR1 is SGHTA, CDR2 FQGNSA. V dropped 6 bases and J dropped 4 bases, with 12 bases sitting between them. CDR3 sequence: CASSRSGAYGYTF. As DNA, the CDR3 is TGTGCCAGCAGTAGGTCGGGGGCCTATGGCTACACCTTC.

The chain is built from TRBV29-1 and TRBJ2-7; no reliable D call. Germline V gives CDR1 SQVTM, CDR2 ANQGSEA. CDR3 size: 11 residues. Trimming shortened V by 1 base and J by 7 bases, and 8 bases separated the two germline ends. In DNA form, the CDR3 reads TGCAGCGTTGAAGGACTGGGTGAGCAGTACTTC. Translating it yields CSVEGLGEQYF.

The gene calls are TRBV5-1 and TRBJ1-2; the D gene is possibly TRBD1 (5 bases). The CDR3 extends over 15 amino acids. Germline V gene data show CDR1 as SGHRS and CDR2 as YFSETQ. The V end was cut by 4 bases, the J end by 6 bases, with 19 bases between. The CDR3 protein is CASSPLGQGVDGYTF. CDR3 nucleotides: TGCGCCAGCAGCCCCCTTGGGCAGGGTGTTGATGGCTACACCTTC.

V usage is TRBV7-6 and J usage is TRBJ2-7, with 11 bases that match TRBD1. This CDR3 spans 17 amino acids. V dropped 0 bases and J dropped 5; count of bases not matched to a gene: 9. Germline V CDR1 and CDR2: SGHVS, FNYEAQ. The CDR3 coding sequence is TGTGCCAGCAGCTTAGCCTCCCCGGACAGGGGGCCTGACGAGCAGTACTTC. Translated: CASSLASPDRGPDEQYF. Variable domain in full (rest from reference TRBV7-6 and TRBJ2-7): GAGVSQSPRYKVTKRGQDVALRCDPISGHVSLYWYRQALGQGPEFLTYFNYEAQQDKSGLPNDRFSAERPEGSISTLTIQRTEQRDSAMYRCASSLASPDRGPDEQYFGPGTRLTVT.

The V and J genes are TRBV6-5 and TRBJ1-1; unclear D gene. The CDR3 loop spans 14 amino acids. Germline-derived CDR1 and CDR2 are MNHEY and SVGAGI. The V and J ends lost 6 bases and 0 bases respectively, with 11 bases between them. CDR3 DNA sequence: TGTGCCAGCAGAAGGGAACCTATGAACACTGAAGCTTTCTTT. Translated: CASRREPMNTEAFF.

The rearrangement joins TRBV2 to TRBJ2-1; 13 bases align to TRBD2. This CDR3 region has 20 residues. V lost 7 bases to trimming and J lost 1 base; unmatched junction nucleotides: 16. Per the germline V gene, CDR1 is SNHLY and CDR2 is FYNNEI. The CDR3 DNA reads TGTGCCAGCACCCCCTCTAGACTAGCGGGGGGCCCCACTTCCTACAATGAGCAGTTCTTC. The encoded protein is CASTPSRLAGGPTSYNEQFF.

CDR3 residues: CASSESTVPLDTQYF. Written as DNA, the CDR3 is TGCGCCAGCAGTGAGTCGACGGTCCCCCTCGATACGCAGTATTTT. The V and J genes are TRBV10-1 and TRBJ2-3; D not resolved. Germline CDR1 reads WNHNN; CDR2 reads SYGVQD (reference sequence). V was clipped by 0 bases and J by 6 bases, with 13 bases between them. This CDR3 is built from 15 residues.

This rearrangement joins TRBV11-2 to TRBJ2-5; possible D gene TRBD2, 5 bases. The V end was cut by 1 base, the J end by 2 bases, with 8 bases between. This CDR3 region has 14 residues. The germline V gene encodes CDR1 SGHAT and CDR2 FQNNGV. The CDR3 sequence: CASSLGRAQETQYF. The CDR3 bases are TGTGCCAGCAGCTTAGGGCGGGCTCAAGAGACCCAGTACTTC.